A single TCR beta chain is shown here with its context. Its antigen remains unknown. Trimming removed 4 bases at V and 4 bases at J, with 10 bases between. The CDR3 length is 13 residues. CDR1 and CDR2 (germline): SGHTA, FQGTGA. Constant-region reverse primers amplified full-length variable regions, followed by semi-nested Nested Universal Primer A PCR. Using its own MiXCR run on the 5' RACE reads, TCRdb lists one record per CDR3 protein. The sample includes tens of thousands of distinct CDR3 sequences, approximately 25% of them seen just once. Whole-study results and caveats: In terms of TCR gene usage, tumor memory CD4+ T cells clustered together with blood and lymph node memory CD4+ cells, as well as with lymph node naive CD4+ cells.

V gene TRBV7-3 combines with J gene TRBJ2-5; a weak D match, TRBD1 (6 bases). This clonotype originated in a female donor with breast cancer. Input material: naive CD4+ T cells sorted from a lymph node. Subset denoted: naive CD4+ T cells, CD4+CD45RA+CD25-. In DNA form, the CDR3 reads TGTGCCAGCAGCTCCTCAGGGGTAGAGACCCAGTACTTC. Its protein is CASSSSGVETQYF.